This T cell receptor beta chain was recovered during a study of Ad26.COV2.S vaccination and SARS-CoV-2 variants. General study points: Measurement of non-spike TCR breadth gave similar results in vaccine and placebo recipients.

Produced via immunoSEQ multiplex PCR; TCRdb's table is partial and in-frame only. Of roughly 400,000 clones listed, about nine tenths are singletons. Germline assignment: CDR1 LNHDA and CDR2 SQIVND (reference sequence). V lost 5 bases to trimming and J lost 3 bases, with 20 bases between them. The CDR3 contains 17 residues. This clone was seen just once. Antigen: not known. Treatment described: roughly 19 received Ad26.COV2.S at low or high dose, single or two shots; about 5 received placebo; per-sample allocation not given. The samples date from day 63 after the first vaccine or placebo injection. The sequence was obtained from a person between 18 and 65 years old who received the Ad26.COV2.S COVID-19 vaccine or a placebo. The input for sequencing was peripheral blood, taken in a trial of Ad26.COV2.S vaccine versus placebo. V usage is TRBV19 and J usage is TRBJ1-5; no definite D call. The CDR3, as DNA: TGTGCCAGTAGTTCGTCCTACGGGTGGGCCCACAATCAGCCCCAGCATTTT. Amino acid sequence: CASSSSYGWAHNQPQHF.